This T cell receptor (beta chain) was retrieved from a study of T cells after yellow fever vaccination. Template-switching 5'RACE yielded the TCR cDNA; a universal primer site and UMIs were added in the process. A single record per CDR3 protein comes from TCRdb applying MiXCR to the 5' RACE reads. Among 450,000 to 550,000 distinct CDR3 sequences listed, over 15% were seen once. This TCR derives from a young man who received the YFV17D yellow fever vaccine. The sample here was PBMCs, taken 15 days after the yellow fever booster vaccination.

This chain's CDR3 is CASSSRDGGYEQYF. Written as DNA, the CDR3 is TGTGCCAGCAGTTCCAGGGACGGGGGTTACGAGCAGTACTTC. The V gene is TRBV6-9, the J gene TRBJ2-7; maybe TRBD2 (6 bases). Germline CDR1 reads MNHGY; CDR2 reads SVAAGI. CDR3 length: 14 amino acids. Trimming took 4 bases from V and 4 from J, leaving 14 bases between them.